The TCR beta chain under discussion was sequenced for a study of blood T cells in healthy people across ages. Per-sample PBMC isolation yielded at least 6.5 million cells. The CDR3 totals 15 residues. Per the germline V gene, CDR1 is DFQATT and CDR2 is SNEGSKA (reference sequence). V shed 6 bases and J shed 5 bases, with 23 bases lying between them. This clonotype has just one count. Primers used in a second PCR of about 6 to 12 cycles were a sample-barcoded 5' primer and a J-beta primer mix. TCRdb re-called the 5' RACE reads with MiXCR, one entry per CDR3 protein. This sample has around 1.5 million distinct CDR3 sequences, with roughly 40% found just once.

The TCR comes from a woman between 18 and 30 years old in good health. The chain joins TRBV20-1 to TRBJ2-7; a weak D match, TRBD2 (6 bases). Input material: blood. CDR3: CSARRIPRTTDEQYF. As DNA, the CDR3 is TGCAGTGCAAGAAGGATACCCAGGACTACCGACGAGCAGTACTTC.